The sequence of this T cell receptor beta chain was determined in a study of cytomegalovirus exposure and HLA in healthy donors. Findings of the study overall: TCR beta V- and J-gene trimming, according to a later analysis, was linked to a missense DCLRE1C variant. A prior analysis recorded that most TCR beta V segments were productive about 90% or about 30% of the time.

Amplification used 60 Vbeta primers and 13 Jbeta primers. Here immunoSEQ multiplex PCR was the method, and the copy in TCRdb shows in-frame clones only, minus some. The sample holds under 250,000 clones, over 75% seen once. Every donor was a healthy person donating bone marrow. V shed 4 bases and J shed 8 bases, with 18 bases lying between them. Germline assignment: CDR1 SGHRS and CDR2 YFSETQ. This CDR3 is 14 amino acids long. Concerning this clone itself: What it binds is unknown.

The clonotype originates from a boy between 10 and 17 years old in good health and CMV-seronegative. The material sequenced was PBMCs. The V call is TRBV5-1, the J call TRBJ1-2, with a possible D match to TRBD1 (5 bases). The CDR3 DNA follows: TGCGCCAGCAGCCGCGGGGCCCCCTCCTGGGGCTACACCTTC. This translates into CASSRGAPSWGYTF.